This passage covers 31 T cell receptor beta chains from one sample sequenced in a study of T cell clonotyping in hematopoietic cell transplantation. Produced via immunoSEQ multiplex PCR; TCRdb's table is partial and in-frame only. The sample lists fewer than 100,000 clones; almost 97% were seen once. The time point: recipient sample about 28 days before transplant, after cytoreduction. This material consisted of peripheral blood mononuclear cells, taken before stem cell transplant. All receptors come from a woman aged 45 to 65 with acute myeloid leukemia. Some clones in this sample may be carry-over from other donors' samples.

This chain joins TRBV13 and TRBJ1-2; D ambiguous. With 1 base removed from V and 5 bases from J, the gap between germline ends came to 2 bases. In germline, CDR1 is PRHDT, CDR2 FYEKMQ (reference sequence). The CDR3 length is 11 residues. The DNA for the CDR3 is TGTGCCAGCAGCTTAGAATATGGCTACACCTTC. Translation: CASSLEYGYTF.

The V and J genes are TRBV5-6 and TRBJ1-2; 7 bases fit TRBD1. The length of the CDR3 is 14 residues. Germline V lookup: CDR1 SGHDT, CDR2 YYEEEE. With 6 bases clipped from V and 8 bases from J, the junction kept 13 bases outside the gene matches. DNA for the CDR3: TGTGCCAGCACCCTGATGGGACAGAGGGCGGGCTACACCTTC. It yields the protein CASTLMGQRAGYTF.

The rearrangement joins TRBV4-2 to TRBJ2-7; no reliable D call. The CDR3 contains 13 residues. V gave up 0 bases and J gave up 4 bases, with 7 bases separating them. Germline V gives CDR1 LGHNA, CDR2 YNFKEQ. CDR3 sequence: CASSQDITYEQYF. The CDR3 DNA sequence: TGTGCCAGCAGCCAAGACATCACTTACGAGCAGTACTTC.

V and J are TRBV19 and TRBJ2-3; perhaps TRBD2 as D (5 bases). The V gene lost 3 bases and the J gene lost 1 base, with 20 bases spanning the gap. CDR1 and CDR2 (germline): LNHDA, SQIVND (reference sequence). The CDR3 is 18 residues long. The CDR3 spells CASSIPFSTGSGTDTQYF. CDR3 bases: TGTGCCAGTAGTATCCCTTTCTCGACGGGATCGGGCACAGATACGCAGTATTTT.

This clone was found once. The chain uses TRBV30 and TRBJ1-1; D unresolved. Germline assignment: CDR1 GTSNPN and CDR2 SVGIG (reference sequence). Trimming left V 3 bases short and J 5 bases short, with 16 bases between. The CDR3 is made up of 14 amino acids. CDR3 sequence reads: CAWRALRWGTEAFF. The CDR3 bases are TGTGCCTGGAGGGCCCTCAGGTGGGGTACTGAAGCTTTCTTT.

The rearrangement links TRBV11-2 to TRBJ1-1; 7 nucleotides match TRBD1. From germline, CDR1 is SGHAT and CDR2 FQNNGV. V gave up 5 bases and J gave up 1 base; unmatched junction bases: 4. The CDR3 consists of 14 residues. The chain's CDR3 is CASSMGQSNTEAFF. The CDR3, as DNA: TGTGCCAGCAGCATGGGACAGTCGAACACTGAAGCTTTCTTT.

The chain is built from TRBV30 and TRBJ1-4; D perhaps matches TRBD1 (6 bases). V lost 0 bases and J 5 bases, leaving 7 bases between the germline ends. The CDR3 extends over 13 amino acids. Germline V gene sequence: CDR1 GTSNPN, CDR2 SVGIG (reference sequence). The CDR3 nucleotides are TGTGCCTGGAGTGTAGGGGGGAATGAAAAACTGTTTTTT. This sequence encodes CAWSVGGNEKLFF.

The CDR3 nucleotides are TGTGCCAGCAGCACCCGACAGGGCAACACTGAAGCTTTCTTT. This sequence encodes CASSTRQGNTEAFF. This rearrangement joins TRBV9 to TRBJ1-1, with 7 bases aligning to TRBD1. The CDR3 sequence is 14 residues long. The germline V gene encodes CDR1 SGDLS and CDR2 YYNGEE. V dropped 4 bases and J dropped 2; count of bases not matched to a gene: 5. The variable domain in full, completed from reference TRBV9 and TRBJ1-1, reads DSGVTQTPKHLITATGQRVTLRCSPRSGDLSVYWYQQSLDQGLQFLIQYYNGEERAKGNILERFSAQQFPDLHSELNLSSLELGDSALYFCASSTRQGNTEAFFGQGTRLTVV.

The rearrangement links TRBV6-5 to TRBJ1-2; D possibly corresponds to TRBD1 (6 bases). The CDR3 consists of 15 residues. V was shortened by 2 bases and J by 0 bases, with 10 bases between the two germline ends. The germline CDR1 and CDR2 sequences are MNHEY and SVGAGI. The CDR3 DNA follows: TGTGCCAGCAGTTACCGGGACACGTCTAACTATGGCTACACCTTC. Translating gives CASSYRDTSNYGYTF.

The CDR3, as DNA: TGTGCCTGGAGTGTACTCTCTCGGGGCCAAGAGACCCAGTACTTC. This sequence encodes CAWSVLSRGQETQYF. This chain uses TRBV30 with TRBJ2-5, with D possibly TRBD2 on 5 matching bases. There are 15 residues in the CDR3. Germline V gene lookup returns CDR1 GTSNPN and CDR2 SVGIG (reference sequence). V lost 0 bases to trimming and J lost 1 base, with 12 bases between them. Using reference TRBV30 and TRBJ2-5 for the parts outside the CDR3, the full variable domain is SQTIHQWPATLVQPVGSPLSLECTVEGTSNPNLYWYRQAAGRGLQLLFYSVGIGQISSEVPQNLSASRPQDRQFILSSKKLLLSDSGFYLCAWSVLSRGQETQYFGPGTRLLVL.

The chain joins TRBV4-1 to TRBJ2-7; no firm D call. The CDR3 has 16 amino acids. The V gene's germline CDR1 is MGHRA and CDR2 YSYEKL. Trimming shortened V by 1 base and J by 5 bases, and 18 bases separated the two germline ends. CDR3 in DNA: TGCGCCAGCAGCCAAGTTTTTGGTAGAGGTTCGGACGAGCAGTACTTC. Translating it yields CASSQVFGRGSDEQYF.

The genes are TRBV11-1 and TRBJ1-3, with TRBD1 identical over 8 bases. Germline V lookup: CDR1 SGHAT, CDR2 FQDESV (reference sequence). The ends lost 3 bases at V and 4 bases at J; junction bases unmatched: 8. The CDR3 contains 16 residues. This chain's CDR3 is CASSFGQGGYGNTIYF. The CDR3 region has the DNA TGTGCCAGCAGCTTCGGACAGGGTGGTTACGGAAACACCATATATTTT.

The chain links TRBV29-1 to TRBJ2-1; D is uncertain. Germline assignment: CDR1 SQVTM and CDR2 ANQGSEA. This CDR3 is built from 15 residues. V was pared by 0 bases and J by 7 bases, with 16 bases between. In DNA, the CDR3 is TGCAGCGTTGAAGATGGGTTCTTAGGATTAAATGAGCAGTTCTTC. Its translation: CSVEDGFLGLNEQFF.

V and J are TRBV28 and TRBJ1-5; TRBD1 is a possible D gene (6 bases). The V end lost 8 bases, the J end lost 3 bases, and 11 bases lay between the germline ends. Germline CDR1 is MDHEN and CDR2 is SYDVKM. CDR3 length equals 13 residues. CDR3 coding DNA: TGTGCCAGCGACAGGTTGTTCAATCAGCCCCAGCATTTT. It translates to CASDRLFNQPQHF.

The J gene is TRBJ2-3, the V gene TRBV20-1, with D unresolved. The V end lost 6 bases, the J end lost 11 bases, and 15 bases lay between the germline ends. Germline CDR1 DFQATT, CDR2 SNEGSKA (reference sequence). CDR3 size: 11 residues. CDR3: CSAAAKPQQYF. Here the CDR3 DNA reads TGCAGTGCAGCCGCTAAGCCCCAGCAGTATTTT.

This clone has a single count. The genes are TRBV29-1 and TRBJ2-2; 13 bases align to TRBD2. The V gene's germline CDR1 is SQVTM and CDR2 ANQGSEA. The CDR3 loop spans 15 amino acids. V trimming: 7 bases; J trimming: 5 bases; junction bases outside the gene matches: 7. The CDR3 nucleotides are TGCAGCGCCAGGTGGGGACTAGCGGGAACCGGGGAGCTGTTTTTT. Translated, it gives CSARWGLAGTGELFF.

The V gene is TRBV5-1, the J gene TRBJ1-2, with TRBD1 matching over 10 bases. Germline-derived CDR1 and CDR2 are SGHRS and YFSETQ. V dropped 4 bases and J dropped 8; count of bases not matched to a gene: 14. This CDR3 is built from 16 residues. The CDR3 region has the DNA TGCGCCAGCAGCATACTCCCGGGACAGGGGCTAGGGGGCTACACCTTC. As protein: CASSILPGQGLGGYTF.

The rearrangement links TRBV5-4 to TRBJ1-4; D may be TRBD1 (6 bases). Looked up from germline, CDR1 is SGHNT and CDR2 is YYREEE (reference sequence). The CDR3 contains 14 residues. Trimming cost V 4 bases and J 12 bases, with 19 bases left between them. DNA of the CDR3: TGTGCCAGCAGCGCGGACGGTAGGGGGTTAGAACTGTTTTTT. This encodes CASSADGRGLELFF.

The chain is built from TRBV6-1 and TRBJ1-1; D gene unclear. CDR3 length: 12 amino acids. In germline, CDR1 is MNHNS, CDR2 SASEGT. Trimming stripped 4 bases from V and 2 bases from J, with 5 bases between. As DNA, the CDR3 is TGTGCCAGCAGTGTAGGAAACACTGAAGCTTTCTTT. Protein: CASSVGNTEAFF.

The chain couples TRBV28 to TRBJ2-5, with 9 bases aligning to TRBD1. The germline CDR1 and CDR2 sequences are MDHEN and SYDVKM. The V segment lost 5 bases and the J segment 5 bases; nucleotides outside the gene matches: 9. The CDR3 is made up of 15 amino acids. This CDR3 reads CASSTGTGLGETQYF. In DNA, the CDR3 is TGTGCCAGCAGTACCGGGACAGGGCTTGGGGAGACCCAGTACTTC.

The CDR3 region is CAISRDRDEKLFF. CDR3 DNA sequence: TGTGCCATCAGCCGGGACAGGGATGAAAAACTGTTTTTT. The rearrangement uses TRBV10-3 and TRBJ1-4; TRBD1 matches 9 bases. Germline CDR1 and CDR2: ENHRY and SYGVKD. This CDR3 region has 13 residues. Unmatched junction bases numbered 2, after V lost 6 bases and J lost 6 bases.

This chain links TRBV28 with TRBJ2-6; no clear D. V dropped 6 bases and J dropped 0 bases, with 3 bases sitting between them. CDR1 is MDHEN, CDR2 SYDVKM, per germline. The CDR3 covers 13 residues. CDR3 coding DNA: TGTGCCAGCAGAGACTCTGGGGCCAACGTCCTGACTTTC. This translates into CASRDSGANVLTF.

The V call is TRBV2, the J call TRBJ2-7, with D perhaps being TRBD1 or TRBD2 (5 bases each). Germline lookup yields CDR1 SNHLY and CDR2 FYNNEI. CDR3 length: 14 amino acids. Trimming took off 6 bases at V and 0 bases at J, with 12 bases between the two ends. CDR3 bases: TGTGCCAGCAGGCCCGGGACGAGCTCCTACGAGCAGTACTTC. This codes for CASRPGTSSYEQYF.

In DNA, the CDR3 is TGCAGCGTTCAAACTCCGGGACAGGGCTCCGAGCAGTACTTC. Encoded protein: CSVQTPGQGSEQYF. The chain has TRBV29-1 and TRBJ2-7; the match to TRBD1 covers 9 bases. There are 14 residues in the CDR3. The V segment lost 5 bases and the J segment 6 bases; nucleotides outside the gene matches: 11. Germline V lookup: CDR1 SQVTM, CDR2 ANQGSEA.

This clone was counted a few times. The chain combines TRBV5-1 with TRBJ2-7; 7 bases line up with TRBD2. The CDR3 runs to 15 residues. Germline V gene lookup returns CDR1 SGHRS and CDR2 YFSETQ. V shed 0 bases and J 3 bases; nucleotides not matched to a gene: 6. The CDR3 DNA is TGCGCCAGCAGCTTGGTGTCTAGCGGTAACTACGAGCAGTACTTC. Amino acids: CASSLVSSGNYEQYF. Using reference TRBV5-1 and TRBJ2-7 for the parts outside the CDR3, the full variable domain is KAGVTQTPRYLIKTRGQQVTLSCSPISGHRSVSWYQQTPGQGLQFLFEYFSETQRNKGNFPGRFSGRQFSNSRSEMNVSTLELGDSALYLCASSLVSSGNYEQYFGPGTRLTVT.

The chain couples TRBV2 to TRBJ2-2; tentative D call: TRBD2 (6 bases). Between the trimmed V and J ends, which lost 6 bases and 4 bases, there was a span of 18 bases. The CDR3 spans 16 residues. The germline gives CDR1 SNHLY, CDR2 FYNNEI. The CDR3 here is CASSDDYGGGTGELFF. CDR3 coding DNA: TGTGCCAGCAGCGACGACTACGGGGGAGGCACCGGGGAGCTGTTTTTT.

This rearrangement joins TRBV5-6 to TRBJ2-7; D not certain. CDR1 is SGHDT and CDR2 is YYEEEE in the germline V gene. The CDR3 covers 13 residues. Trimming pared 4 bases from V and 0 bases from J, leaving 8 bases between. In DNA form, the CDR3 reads TGTGCCAGCAGCCTTGATCTCTCCTACGAGCAGTACTTC. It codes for CASSLDLSYEQYF.

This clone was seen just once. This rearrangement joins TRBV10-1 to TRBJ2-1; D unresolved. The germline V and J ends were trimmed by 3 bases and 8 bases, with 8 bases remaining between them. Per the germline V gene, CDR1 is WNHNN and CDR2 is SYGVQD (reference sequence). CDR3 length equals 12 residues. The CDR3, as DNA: TGCGCCAGCAGTGAAAACAACTATGAGCAGTTCTTC. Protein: CASSENNYEQFF.

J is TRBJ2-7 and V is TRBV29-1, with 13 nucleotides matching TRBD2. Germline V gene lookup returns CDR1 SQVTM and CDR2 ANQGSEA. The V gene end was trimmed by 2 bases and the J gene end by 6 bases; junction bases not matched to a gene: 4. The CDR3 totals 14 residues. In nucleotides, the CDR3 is TGCAGCGTTGAACGGACTAGCGGGAGAGTCGAGCAGTACTTC. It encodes CSVERTSGRVEQYF.

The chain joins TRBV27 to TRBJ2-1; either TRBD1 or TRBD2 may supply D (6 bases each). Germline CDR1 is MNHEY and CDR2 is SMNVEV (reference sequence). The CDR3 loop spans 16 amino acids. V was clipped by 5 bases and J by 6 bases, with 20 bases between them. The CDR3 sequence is CASSPRSRGTSNEQFF. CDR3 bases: TGTGCCAGCAGTCCTCGCTCCCGGGGGACAAGCAATGAGCAGTTCTTC.

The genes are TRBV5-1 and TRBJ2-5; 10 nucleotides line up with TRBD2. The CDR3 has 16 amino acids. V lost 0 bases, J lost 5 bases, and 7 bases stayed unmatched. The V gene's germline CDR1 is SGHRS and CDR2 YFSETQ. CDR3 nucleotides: TGCGCCAGCAGCTTGGGACTAGCGGGTGGTCTGGAGACCCAGTACTTC. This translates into CASSLGLAGGLETQYF.